The next 8 T cell receptor beta chains were all read from a single sample in a study of blood T cell repertoires in COVID-19. Assay used: immunoSEQ multiplex PCR; TCRdb lists only in-frame clones, some missing. The sample shows around 260,000 clones, roughly 84% of them seen only once. The sequenced material came from peripheral blood. The receptors shown here come from a person aged 70 to 79 with COVID-19, enrolled during active disease.

This clone showed up just once. The chain links TRBV19 to TRBJ1-3, with TRBD1 identical over 8 bases. The junction had 5 bases not matched to a gene; V was cut back by 5 bases and J by 2 bases. CDR1 and CDR2 from the germline V gene are LNHDA and SQIVND (reference sequence). The CDR3 loop spans 15 amino acids. The CDR3 DNA follows: TGTGCCAGTAGTCGACAGGGGCTCGCTGGAAACACCATATATTTT. Translated, it gives CASSRQGLAGNTIYF.

J is TRBJ1-6 and V is TRBV28; unclear D gene. CDR3 length equals 15 residues. CDR1 is MDHEN, CDR2 SYDVKM, per germline. Trimming left V 5 bases short and J 4 bases short, with 12 bases between. DNA for the CDR3: TGTGCCAGCAGTCCGGGATCACCTTATAATTCACCCCTCCACTTT. Protein sequence: CASSPGSPYNSPLHF.

This clone appeared a few times. The rearrangement uses TRBV6-2 or TRBV6-3 and TRBJ2-7, with D possibly TRBD1 on 6 matching bases. Germline lookup yields CDR1 MNHEY and CDR2 SVGEGT. The CDR3 length is 15 residues. Trimming left V 5 bases short and J 2 bases short, with 16 bases between. CDR3 coding DNA: TGTGCCAGCAGTACCACAGGGAGTTACACCTACGAGCAGTACTTC. Protein sequence: CASSTTGSYTYEQYF.

CDR3 bases: TGCAGTGCTAGTATCGGACAGGGGGCGTATGGCTACACCTTC. This codes for CSASIGQGAYGYTF. The chain has TRBV20-1 and TRBJ1-2; 11 bases are a match to TRBD1. Germline V gene lookup returns CDR1 DFQATT and CDR2 SNEGSKA (reference sequence). V gave up 3 bases and J gave up 5 bases; unmatched junction bases: 5. The CDR3 consists of 14 residues.

The gene calls are TRBV6-5 and TRBJ2-7; D ambiguous. The CDR3 runs 11 residues. V lost 0 bases and J 8 bases, leaving 5 bases between the germline ends. Germline CDR1 is MNHEY and CDR2 is SVGAGI. Here the CDR3 reads CASSYSWQQYF. The DNA of the CDR3 is TGTGCCAGCAGTTACTCCTGGCAGCAGTACTTC.

The V call is TRBV5-1, the J call TRBJ2-1; D not resolved. The CDR3 covers 12 residues. Trimming removed 2 bases at V and 7 bases at J, with 7 bases between. Germline V gene lookup returns CDR1 SGHRS and CDR2 YFSETQ. CDR3: CASSLLLNEQFF. CDR3 in DNA: TGCGCCAGCAGCTTACTTCTAAATGAGCAGTTCTTC.

This chain links TRBV5-4 with TRBJ2-7, with D possibly being TRBD2 (6 bases). Germline-derived CDR1 and CDR2 are SGHNT and YYREEE (reference sequence). There are 14 residues in the CDR3. V was pared by 0 bases and J by 7 bases, with 14 bases between. CDR3 sequence (DNA): TGTGCCAGCAGCTTGGGCCGGGGGTATAAGGAGCAGTACTTC. It is translated as CASSLGRGYKEQYF.

This sequence joins TRBV5-4 and TRBJ1-2, with D uncertain. Germline assignment: CDR1 SGHNT and CDR2 YYREEE (reference sequence). V dropped 0 bases and J dropped 5 bases, with 14 bases sitting between them. CDR3 size: 15 residues. The CDR3 bases are TGTGCCAGCAGCTTGGTGGGTGGAGGTGTTTATGGCTACACCTTC. Residues: CASSLVGGGVYGYTF.